This T cell receptor (beta chain) was sequenced during a study of PD-1 blockade in mismatch repair-deficient tumors. Study context: Patients had about 13 mismatch repair-deficient cancer types and were previously treated and progressing. General study points: Tumor-resident clones, often absent from pretreatment blood, expanded after pembrolizumab and then contracted.

Assay: immunoSEQ multiplex PCR; the TCRdb copy retains only in-frame clones and omits some. The sample holds tens of thousands of clones; approximately 78% are singletons and the top ten take about 3%. The count of this clone is one. Its specificity is not known. Germline V lookup: CDR1 MNHEY, CDR2 SVGAGI. This CDR3 comprises 14 residues. J was trimmed by 5 bases and V by 2 bases; bases with no gene match: 5. Every patient had mismatch repair deficiency by PCR or immunohistochemistry. Three pembrolizumab responders had their TCRs sequenced. This receptor was identified in an adult with mismatch repair-deficient cancer. The V and J genes are TRBV6-5 and TRBJ2-5; TRBD1 agrees at 7 bases. The sequences come from peripheral blood, collected 4 weeks after starting pembrolizumab. CDR3 residues: CASSYGTVRETQYF. CDR3 bases: TGTGCCAGCAGTTACGGGACAGTCCGGGAGACCCAGTACTTC.